This entry lists 26 T cell receptor beta chains sequenced from one sample in a study of cytomegalovirus exposure and HLA in healthy donors. Researchers ran the PCR with 60 Vbeta and 13 Jbeta primers. Sequenced by immunoSEQ multiplex PCR; TCRdb stores in-frame clones only, minus some. This table holds approximately 140,000 clones, about 80% found once. Sequencing input: PBMCs. These receptors were taken from a woman aged 40 to 50 in good health and CMV-seronegative.

The chain combines TRBV11-1 with TRBJ1-5; 8 nucleotides match TRBD1. J was trimmed by 4 bases and V by 4 bases; bases with no gene match: 9. This CDR3 is 16 amino acids long. Germline CDR1 SGHAT, CDR2 FQDESV (reference sequence). CDR3 protein: CASSCGRGQVNQPQHF. Here the CDR3 DNA reads TGTGCCAGCAGCTGTGGAAGGGGACAGGTTAATCAGCCCCAGCATTTT.

The genes are TRBV19 and TRBJ1-1; D is perhaps TRBD1 (5 bases). The V gene's germline CDR1 is LNHDA and CDR2 SQIVND (reference sequence). The CDR3 is 12 residues long. V was shortened by 8 bases and J by 4 bases, with 11 bases between the two germline ends. The CDR3 reads CASHMGGTEAFF. The CDR3 DNA reads as TGTGCCAGTCATATGGGGGGCACTGAAGCTTTCTTT.

V gene TRBV19 combines with J gene TRBJ2-7; D is ambiguous. Trimming cost V 1 base and J 3 bases, with 16 bases left between them. CDR1 and CDR2 from the germline V gene are LNHDA and SQIVND (reference sequence). CDR3 length: 16 amino acids. DNA of the CDR3: TGTGCCAGTAGTATAGCCTACGACACTTCGGACTACGAGCAGTACTTC. It codes for CASSIAYDTSDYEQYF.

The V gene is TRBV4-3, the J gene TRBJ2-7; TRBD2 agrees at 7 bases. There are 16 residues in the CDR3. From germline, CDR1 is LGHNA and CDR2 YSLEER. V was pared by 1 base and J by 2 bases, with 8 bases of the junction left unmatched. This chain's CDR3 is CASSQGDPGGAYEQYF. CDR3 nucleotide sequence: TGCGCCAGCAGCCAAGGGGACCCTGGGGGGGCCTACGAGCAGTACTTC.

This chain links TRBV18 with TRBJ1-2; TRBD1 matches at 7 bases. V lost 4 bases, J lost 8 bases, and 7 bases stayed unmatched. CDR1 KGHSH and CDR2 LQKENI come from the germline V gene. This CDR3 is built from 13 residues. The CDR3 sequence: CASSLGQAEGYTF. The CDR3 nucleotides are TGTGCCAGCTCACTTGGACAGGCGGAAGGCTACACCTTC.

This rearrangement joins TRBV2 to TRBJ2-5, with 14 bases matching TRBD2. The CDR3 is 16 residues long. Germline V gene sequence: CDR1 SNHLY, CDR2 FYNNEI. With 3 bases clipped from V and 5 bases from J, the junction kept 5 bases outside the gene matches. Here the CDR3 DNA reads TGTGCCAGCAGTGACTCGACTAGCGGGGGGGCTGAGACCCAGTACTTC. Its protein product is CASSDSTSGGAETQYF. The whole variable domain, filled in from reference TRBV2 and TRBJ2-5, reads EPEVTQTPSHQVTQMGQEVILRCVPISNHLYFYWYRQILGQKVEFLVSFYNNEISEKSEIFDDQFSVERPDGSNFTLKIRSTKLEDSAMYFCASSDSTSGGAETQYFGPGTRLLVL.

The V gene is TRBV7-2, the J gene TRBJ2-7; D might be TRBD2 (7 bases). The CDR3 extends over 15 amino acids. Per germline, CDR1 SGHTA and CDR2 FQGNSA. V lost 5 bases to trimming and J lost 5 bases, with 19 bases between them. This CDR3 reads CASSAAGLGGNEQYF. CDR3 DNA sequence: TGTGCCAGCAGCGCAGCCGGACTAGGGGGGAACGAGCAGTACTTC.

V is TRBV5-6 and J is TRBJ1-1; D may be TRBD1 (6 bases). CDR3 size: 16 residues. In germline, CDR1 is SGHDT, CDR2 YYEEEE. V was shortened by 1 base and J by 5 bases, with 18 bases between the two germline ends. The chain's CDR3 is CASSLIGSPGVTEAFF. CDR3 nucleotides: TGTGCCAGCAGCTTGATTGGTTCCCCAGGGGTGACTGAAGCTTTCTTT.

The sample holds one count of this clone. The V and J genes are TRBV28 and TRBJ2-5; 10 bases map to TRBD2. CDR3 length equals 15 residues. CDR1 and CDR2 (germline): MDHEN, SYDVKM. The ends lost 2 bases at V and 1 base at J; junction bases unmatched: 1. The CDR3 DNA reads as TGTGCCAGCAGTTTAAGCGGGAGGGGCCAAGAGACCCAGTACTTC. Its translation is CASSLSGRGQETQYF.

Only a few counts were recorded for this clone. The chain combines TRBV27 with TRBJ2-7; 9 bases match TRBD1. CDR1 and CDR2 (germline): MNHEY, SMNVEV (reference sequence). The CDR3 runs 13 residues. V gave up 5 bases and J gave up 6 bases; unmatched junction bases: 5. CDR3 in amino acids: CASSPGQGREQYF. The DNA for the CDR3 is TGTGCCAGCAGTCCGGGACAGGGTCGCGAGCAGTACTTC.

Points on this clone: Distinct nucleotide sequences in the sample also encode this CDR3. This rearrangement joins TRBV7-9 to TRBJ2-2; 9 bases match TRBD1. The CDR3 runs 15 residues. Germline V gene sequence: CDR1 SEHNR, CDR2 FQNEAQ (reference sequence). V shed 3 bases and J 1 base; nucleotides not matched to a gene: 0. The CDR3 loop is CASSLGQGNTGELFF. The CDR3 DNA reads TGTGCCAGCAGCTTGGGACAGGGGAACACCGGGGAGCTGTTTTTT.

The chain couples TRBV7-3 to TRBJ2-1, with TRBD2 identical over 10 bases. This CDR3 region has 16 residues. Germline V CDR1 and CDR2: SGHTA, FQGTGA. V lost 5 bases, J lost 7 bases, and 11 bases stayed unmatched. Written as DNA, the CDR3 is TGTGCCAGCAGCCCCAGCGGGGGGGCCTCTATTAATGAGCAGTTCTTC. It codes for CASSPSGGASINEQFF.

CDR3 nucleotides: TGTGCCAGCAGCTGGGGGGGTACTGAAGCTTTCTTT. Translating it yields CASSWGGTEAFF. The chain recombines TRBV7-9 with TRBJ1-1; D is possibly TRBD1 (5 bases). V gave up 4 bases and J gave up 5 bases, with 8 bases separating them. The germline gives CDR1 SEHNR, CDR2 FQNEAQ (reference sequence). The CDR3 consists of 12 residues.

The rearrangement uses TRBV19 and TRBJ2-7; D may be TRBD2 (6 bases). Trimming removed 5 bases from V and 2 bases from J, with 19 bases in between. CDR1 LNHDA and CDR2 SQIVND come from the germline V gene (reference sequence). The CDR3 has 16 amino acids. The DNA of the CDR3 is TGTGCCAGTAGTCGAGTAAGCGGGTTCAGGGCCTACGAGCAGTACTTC. Its protein product is CASSRVSGFRAYEQYF.

J is TRBJ1-4 and V is TRBV7-9, with D unclear. V dropped 5 bases and J dropped 8 bases, with 9 bases sitting between them. The germline V gene has CDR1 SEHNR and CDR2 FQNEAQ (reference sequence). The CDR3 spans 12 residues. The CDR3 reads CASSVTAEKLFF. CDR3 bases: TGTGCCAGCAGCGTCACAGCAGAAAAACTGTTTTTT.

This clone was seen only once. This chain joins TRBV9 and TRBJ1-1, with no clear D. The V gene lost 3 bases and the J gene lost 1 base, with 22 bases spanning the gap. CDR3 length: 18 residues. Germline-derived CDR1 and CDR2 are SGDLS and YYNGEE. The CDR3 sequence is CASSGWEAGPPQNTEAFF. The CDR3 DNA is TGTGCCAGCAGCGGCTGGGAGGCAGGACCTCCTCAGAACACTGAAGCTTTCTTT.

This clone has at least ten counts. This sequence joins TRBV4-3 and TRBJ2-7, with 7 bases fitting TRBD2. The CDR3 loop spans 20 amino acids. The V and J ends lost 0 bases and 4 bases, in that order; junction bases with no gene match: 21. Germline V gives CDR1 LGHNA, CDR2 YSLEER. CDR3 protein: CASSQDRVGTGGEIWYEQYF. Written as DNA, the CDR3 is TGCGCCAGCAGCCAAGATCGAGTAGGCACTGGGGGGGAGATATGGTACGAGCAGTACTTC.

J is TRBJ1-1 and V is TRBV6-1; D is perhaps TRBD1 (5 bases). Trimming left V 3 bases short and J 12 bases short, with 11 bases between. This CDR3 is 11 amino acids long. Germline assignment: CDR1 MNHNS and CDR2 SASEGT. Here the CDR3 DNA reads TGTGCCAGCAGTGATTCAGGGTCGACTTTCTTT. Its translation is CASSDSGSTFF.

This sequence joins TRBV19 and TRBJ2-7; TRBD1 is a possible D gene (5 bases). The CDR3 is 14 amino acids. The germline V gene encodes CDR1 LNHDA and CDR2 SQIVND (reference sequence). V gave up 3 bases and J gave up 4 bases, with 13 bases separating them. CDR3 nucleotide sequence: TGTGCCAGTAGTATCATCCCAGGGAATTACGAGCAGTACTTC. It specifies CASSIIPGNYEQYF.

The chain employs TRBV7-6 and TRBJ2-1, with D perhaps TRBD2 (6 bases). The CDR3 extends over 15 amino acids. Between the trimmed V and J ends, which lost 3 bases and 7 bases, there was a span of 16 bases. Germline V gene data show CDR1 as SGHVS and CDR2 as FNYEAQ. The CDR3, as DNA: TGTGCCAGCAGCTTCAGGCCTAGCGATGTGAATGAGCAGTTCTTC. Translation gives CASSFRPSDVNEQFF.

The chain combines TRBV5-1 with TRBJ2-3; D perhaps matches TRBD2 (5 bases). Germline-derived CDR1 and CDR2 are SGHRS and YFSETQ. Trimming shortened V by 0 bases and J by 0 bases, and 11 bases separated the two germline ends. The CDR3 loop spans 16 amino acids. CDR3 sequence: CASSLEGGLSTDTQYF. The CDR3 DNA reads as TGCGCCAGCAGCTTGGAAGGCGGACTCAGCACAGATACGCAGTATTTT.

The CDR3 nucleotides are TGCGCCAGCAGCCAGCAGCAGAGGACAGTTGAAGGCTACACCTTC. Encoded protein: CASSQQQRTVEGYTF. The V and J genes are TRBV4-3 and TRBJ1-2, with a possible D match to TRBD1 (6 bases). Between the trimmed V and J ends, which lost 3 bases and 8 bases, there was a span of 19 bases. Looked up from germline, CDR1 is LGHNA and CDR2 is YSLEER. CDR3 length: 15 residues.

The rearrangement uses TRBV6-5 and TRBJ2-7, with 10 positions matching TRBD2. The CDR3 has 15 residues. CDR1 MNHEY and CDR2 SVGAGI come from the germline V gene. Trimming at V came to 4 bases and at J to 2 bases, leaving 5 bases not matched to a gene. CDR3 sequence: CASSSVAGGTYEQYF. The CDR3 DNA reads as TGTGCCAGCAGTTCTGTAGCGGGGGGAACCTACGAGCAGTACTTC.

This clone has a handful of counts. The V call is TRBV4-1, the J call TRBJ1-1, with D maybe TRBD1 (5 bases). The CDR3 loop spans 13 amino acids. Between the trimmed V and J ends, which lost 1 base and 7 bases, there was a span of 10 bases. From germline, CDR1 is MGHRA and CDR2 YSYEKL. The CDR3, as DNA: TGCGCCAGCAGCCAAGGTACAGGTTTTGAAGCTTTCTTT. Encoded protein: CASSQGTGFEAFF.

This clone was recorded only once. V usage is TRBV28 and J usage is TRBJ1-2; 12 bases agree with TRBD1. V was pared by 8 bases and J by 7 bases, with 17 bases of the junction left unmatched. Germline CDR1 is MDHEN and CDR2 is SYDVKM. The CDR3 runs to 17 residues. In DNA form, the CDR3 reads TGTGCCAGCTCCGAGCCGGGACAGGGGGCCATACTCTCTGGCTACACCTTC. The encoded protein is CASSEPGQGAILSGYTF.

The chain is built from TRBV11-3 and TRBJ2-2; a possible D gene is TRBD2 (5 bases). V lost 1 base to trimming and J lost 5 bases, with 8 bases between them. Germline V lookup: CDR1 SGHNT, CDR2 YENEEA. This CDR3 has 14 amino acids. The CDR3 spells CASSLVGGTGELFF. CDR3 bases: TGTGCCAGCAGCTTAGTCGGCGGGACCGGGGAGCTGTTTTTT.